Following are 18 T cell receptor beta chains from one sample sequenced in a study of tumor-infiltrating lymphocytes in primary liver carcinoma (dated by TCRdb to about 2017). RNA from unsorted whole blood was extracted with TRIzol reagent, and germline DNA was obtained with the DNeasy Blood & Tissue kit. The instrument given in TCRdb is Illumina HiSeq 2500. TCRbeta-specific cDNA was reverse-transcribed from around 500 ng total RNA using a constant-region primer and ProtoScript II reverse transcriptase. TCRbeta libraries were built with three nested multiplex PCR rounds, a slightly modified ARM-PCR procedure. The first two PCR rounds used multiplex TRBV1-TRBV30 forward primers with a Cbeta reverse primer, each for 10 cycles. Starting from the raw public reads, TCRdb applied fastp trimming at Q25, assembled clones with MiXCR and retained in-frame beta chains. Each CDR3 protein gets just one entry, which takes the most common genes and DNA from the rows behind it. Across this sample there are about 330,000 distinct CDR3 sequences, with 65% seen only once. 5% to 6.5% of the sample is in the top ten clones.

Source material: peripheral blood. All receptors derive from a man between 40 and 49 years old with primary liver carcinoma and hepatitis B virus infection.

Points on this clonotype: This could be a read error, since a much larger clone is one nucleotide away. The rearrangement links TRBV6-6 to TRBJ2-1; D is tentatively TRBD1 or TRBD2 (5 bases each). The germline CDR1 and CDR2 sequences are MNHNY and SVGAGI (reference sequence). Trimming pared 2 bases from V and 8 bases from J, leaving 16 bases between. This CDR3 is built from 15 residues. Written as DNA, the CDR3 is TGTGCCAGCAGTTACCTAAGCTCGAGGGACGATGAGCAGTTCTTC. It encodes CASSYLSSRDDEQFF.

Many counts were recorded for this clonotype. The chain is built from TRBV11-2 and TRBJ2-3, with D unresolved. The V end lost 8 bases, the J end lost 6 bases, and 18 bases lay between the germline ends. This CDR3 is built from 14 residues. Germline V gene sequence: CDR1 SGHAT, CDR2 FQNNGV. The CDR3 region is CASSALFPTDTQYF. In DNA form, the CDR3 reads TGTGCCAGCTCAGCTTTATTCCCTACCGATACGCAGTATTTT.

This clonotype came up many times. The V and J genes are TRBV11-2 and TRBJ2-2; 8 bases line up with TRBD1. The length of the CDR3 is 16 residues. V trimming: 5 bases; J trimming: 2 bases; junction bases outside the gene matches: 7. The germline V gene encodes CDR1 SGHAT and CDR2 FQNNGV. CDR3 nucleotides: TGTGCCAGCAGCCTGGACAGGGCGGGAAACACCGGGGAGCTGTTTTTT. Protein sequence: CASSLDRAGNTGELFF.

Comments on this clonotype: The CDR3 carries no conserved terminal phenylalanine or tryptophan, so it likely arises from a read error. The DNA for the CDR3 is TGCGCCAGCAGCTTAGCCGCGGGCTACGAGCAGTACTTA. This gives the protein CASSLAAGYEQYL. The chain joins TRBV11-2 to TRBJ2-7, with D perhaps matching TRBD2 (5 bases). The germline CDR1 and CDR2 sequences are SGHAT and FQNNGV. The CDR3 has 13 residues.

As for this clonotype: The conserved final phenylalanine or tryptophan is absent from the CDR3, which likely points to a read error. The DNA of the CDR3 is TGCAGCGTCGTCTACAATGAGCAGTTCGTC. Translation: CSVVYNEQFV. The chain is built from TRBV29-1 and TRBJ2-1; D gene ambiguous. Germline V gene data show CDR1 as SQVTM and CDR2 as ANQGSEA. The CDR3 spans 10 residues. V was cut by 6 bases and J by 3 bases, with 3 bases left in between.

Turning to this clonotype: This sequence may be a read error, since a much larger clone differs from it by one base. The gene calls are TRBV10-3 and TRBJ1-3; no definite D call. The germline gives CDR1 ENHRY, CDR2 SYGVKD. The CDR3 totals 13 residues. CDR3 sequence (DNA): TGTGCCATCAGTGAGCCCTCTGGAAGCACCATATATTTT. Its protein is CAISEPSGSTIYF.

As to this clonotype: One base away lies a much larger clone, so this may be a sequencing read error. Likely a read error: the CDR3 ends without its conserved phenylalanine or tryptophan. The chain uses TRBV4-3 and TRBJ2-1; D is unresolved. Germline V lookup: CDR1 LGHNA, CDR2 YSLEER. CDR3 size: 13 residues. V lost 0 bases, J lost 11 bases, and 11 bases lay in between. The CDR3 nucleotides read TGCGCCAGCAGCCAAGATCAAGGTTTGAAGCAGTTCCTC. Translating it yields CASSQDQGLKQFL.

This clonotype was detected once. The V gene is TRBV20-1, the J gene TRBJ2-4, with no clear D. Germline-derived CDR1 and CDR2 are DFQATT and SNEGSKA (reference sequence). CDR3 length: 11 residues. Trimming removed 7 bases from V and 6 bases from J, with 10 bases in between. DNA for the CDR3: TGCAGTGGACCGGGTGGAAACATTCAGTACTTC. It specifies CSGPGGNIQYF.

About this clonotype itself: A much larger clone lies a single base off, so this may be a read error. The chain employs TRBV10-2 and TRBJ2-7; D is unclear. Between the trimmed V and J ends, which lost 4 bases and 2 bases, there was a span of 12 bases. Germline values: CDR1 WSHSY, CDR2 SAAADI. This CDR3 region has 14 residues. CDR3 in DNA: TGCGCCAGCAGTGTAGCAGCAGCTACCTACGAGCAGTACTTC. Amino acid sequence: CASSVAAATYEQYF.

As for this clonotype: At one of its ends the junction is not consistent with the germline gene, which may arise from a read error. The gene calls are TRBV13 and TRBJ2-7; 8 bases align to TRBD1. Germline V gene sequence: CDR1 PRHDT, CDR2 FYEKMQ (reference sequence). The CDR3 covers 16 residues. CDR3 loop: CAGSLPGSGGFLEQYF. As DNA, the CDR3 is TGTGCCGGCAGCTTACCCGGGTCAGGGGGCTTTCTCGAGCAGTACTTC. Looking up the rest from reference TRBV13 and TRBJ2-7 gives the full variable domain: AAGVIQSPRHLIKEKRETATLKCYPIPRHDTVYWYQQGPGQDPQFLISFYEKMQSDKGSIPDRFSAQQFSDYHSELNMSSLELGDSALYFCAGSLPGSGGFLEQYFGPGTRLTVT.

This CDR3 reads CASSYTGVEQFF. The CDR3 coding sequence is TGTGCCAGCAGCTACACAGGGGTTGAGCAGTTCTTC. This sequence joins TRBV7-3 and TRBJ2-1; 7 bases are a match to TRBD1. Losses at the gene ends were 4 bases for V and 9 bases for J; bases not matched to a gene: 3. From germline, CDR1 is SGHTA and CDR2 FQGTGA. This CDR3 is 12 amino acids long.

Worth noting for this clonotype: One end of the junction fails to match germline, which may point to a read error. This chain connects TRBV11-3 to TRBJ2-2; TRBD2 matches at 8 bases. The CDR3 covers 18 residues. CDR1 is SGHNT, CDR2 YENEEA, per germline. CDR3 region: CASSLDRGGRIYTGELFF. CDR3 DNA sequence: TGTGCCAGCAGTTTAGATCGAGGCGGGAGGATTTACACCGGGGAGCTGTTTTTT.

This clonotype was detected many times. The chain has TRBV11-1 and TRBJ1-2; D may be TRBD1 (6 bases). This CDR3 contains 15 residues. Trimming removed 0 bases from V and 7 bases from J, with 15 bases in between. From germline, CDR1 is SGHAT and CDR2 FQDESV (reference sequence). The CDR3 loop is CASSLASARGFGYTF. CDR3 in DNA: TGTGCCAGCAGCTTAGCTTCGGCCAGGGGTTTTGGCTACACCTTC.

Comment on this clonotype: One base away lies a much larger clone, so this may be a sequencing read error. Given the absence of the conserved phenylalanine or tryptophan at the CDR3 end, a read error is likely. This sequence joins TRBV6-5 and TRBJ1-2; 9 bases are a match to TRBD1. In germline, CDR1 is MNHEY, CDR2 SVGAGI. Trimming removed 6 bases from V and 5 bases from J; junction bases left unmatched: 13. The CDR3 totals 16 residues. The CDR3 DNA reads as TGTGCCAGCAGACCATTAATCGGACAGGGGTCTTATGGCTACACCCTC. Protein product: CASRPLIGQGSYGYTL.

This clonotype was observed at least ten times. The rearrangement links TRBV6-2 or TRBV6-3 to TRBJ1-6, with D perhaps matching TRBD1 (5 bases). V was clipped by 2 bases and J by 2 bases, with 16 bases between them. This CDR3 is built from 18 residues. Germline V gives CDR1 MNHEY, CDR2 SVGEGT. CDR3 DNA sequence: TGTGCCAGCAGTTACCCCCCCTGGAGGGGCACCTATAATTCACCCCTCCACTTT. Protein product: CASSYPPWRGTYNSPLHF.

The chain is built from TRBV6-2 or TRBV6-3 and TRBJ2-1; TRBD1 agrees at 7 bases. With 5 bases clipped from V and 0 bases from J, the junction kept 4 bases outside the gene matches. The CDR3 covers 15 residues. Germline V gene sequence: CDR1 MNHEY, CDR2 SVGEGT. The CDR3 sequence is CASSHRGPSYNEQFF. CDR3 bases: TGTGCCAGCAGTCACAGGGGCCCCTCCTACAATGAGCAGTTCTTC.

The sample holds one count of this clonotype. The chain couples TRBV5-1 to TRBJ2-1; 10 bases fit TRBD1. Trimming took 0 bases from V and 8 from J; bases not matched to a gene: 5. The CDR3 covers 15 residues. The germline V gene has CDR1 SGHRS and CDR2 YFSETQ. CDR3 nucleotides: TGCGCCAGCAGCTTGGCCGGGACAGGGGTTTATGAGCAGTTCTTC. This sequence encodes CASSLAGTGVYEQFF.

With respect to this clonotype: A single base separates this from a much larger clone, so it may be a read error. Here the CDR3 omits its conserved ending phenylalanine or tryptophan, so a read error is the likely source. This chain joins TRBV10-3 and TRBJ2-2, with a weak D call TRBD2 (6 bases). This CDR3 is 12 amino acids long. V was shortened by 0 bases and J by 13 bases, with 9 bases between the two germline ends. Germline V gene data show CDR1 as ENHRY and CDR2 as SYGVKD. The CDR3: CAISESAGRLFL. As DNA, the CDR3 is TGTGCCATCAGTGAGTCGGCGGGGAGGCTGTTTTTA.